This is a list of T cell receptor beta chains from one sample in a study of blood T cell repertoires in COVID-19. Method: immunoSEQ multiplex PCR; TCRdb's copy keeps in-frame clones and lacks some. The data show some 180,000 clones, with 76% seen just once and just over 8.5% held by the top ten. The sequenced material came from peripheral blood. The receptors come from a woman aged 45-65 years with active or convalescent COVID-19. CDR3s include the opening cysteine and the closing phenylalanine or tryptophan. The D gene is left open where the match is weak. Part of the rows lack a size; the others show once, few, many or a class for expanded clones.

clone_size d_call j_call v_call cdr3_length cdr3_nt cdr3_aa
once - TRBJ2-7 TRBV27 13 TGTGCCAGCAGTTCAACAGATACCTACGAGCAGTACTTC CASSSTDTYEQYF
- TRBD2 TRBJ2-3 TRBV6-5 14 TGTGCCAGCAGTTACAGACTAGCGGGGGGTGGGCAGTATTTT CASSYRLAGGGQYF
- - TRBJ1-2 TRBV18 17 TGTGCCAGCTCACCACCTGTTCAGACTATTCCTACCTATGGCTACACCTTC CASSPPVQTIPTYGYTF
- - TRBJ1-2 TRBV3-1/TRBV3-2 13 TGTGCCAGCAGCCAGGGGAGGATCTATGGTTACACCTTC CASSQGRIYGYTF
few TRBD1 TRBJ1-4 TRBV28 17 TGTGCCAGCAGTTTCGAGACAGGGGATGTATCTAATGAAAAACTGTTTTTT CASSFETGDVSNEKLFF
- - TRBJ1-3 TRBV18 16 TGTGCCAGCTCACCAAACAGGAAGGGGACTGGAAACACCATATATTTT CASSPNRKGTGNTIYF
few - TRBJ2-1 TRBV7-2 13 TGTGCCAGCAGCTTAGCGCATAGCCATGAGCAGTTCTTC CASSLAHSHEQFF
- - TRBJ2-3 TRBV4-1 14 TGCGCCAGCAGCGCGGGCCCCTTCACAGATACGCAGTATTTT CASSAGPFTDTQYF
few TRBD1 TRBJ1-5 TRBV4-2 17 TGTGCCAGCAGCCATCTCAGGACAGGCGGGGGCAATCAGCCCCAGCATTTT CASSHLRTGGGNQPQHF
- - TRBJ2-6 TRBV5-6 16 TGTGCCAGCAGCTTGTTCGGAGGATCTGGGGCCAACGTCCTGACTTTC CASSLFGGSGANVLTF
- TRBD2 TRBJ2-5 TRBV29-1 14 TGCAGCGTTAAGGGACTAGCGGTACAAGAGACCCAGTACTTC CSVKGLAVQETQYF
- TRBD2 TRBJ2-1 TRBV7-3 16 TGTGCCAGCAGCTTAGACGGGGGGGTCTCCTACAATGAGCAGTTCTTC CASSLDGGVSYNEQFF
few TRBD1 TRBJ2-2 TRBV30 14 TGTGCCTGGAGCGGACAGGGCAGCACCGGGGAGCTGTTTTTT CAWSGQGSTGELFF
- - TRBJ2-7 TRBV27 12 TGTGCCAGCAGTCCGAGCTCCTACGAGCAGTACTTC CASSPSSYEQYF
- - TRBJ2-2 TRBV30 14 TGTGCCTGGAGCCGGGGGAGGAACACCGGGGAGCTGTTTTTT CAWSRGRNTGELFF
- - TRBJ1-2 TRBV6-2/TRBV6-3 14 TGTGCCAGCAGTTACACGATGAGTAACTATGGCTACACCTTC CASSYTMSNYGYTF
- TRBD1 TRBJ2-5 TRBV7-9 15 TGTGCCAGCAGCTTAGCCGGGACAGGATCTGAGACCCAGTACTTC CASSLAGTGSETQYF
- - TRBJ2-6 TRBV9 17 TGTGCCAGCAGCGTAGAAAGAGGGCTCTCTGGGGCCAACGTCCTGACTTTC CASSVERGLSGANVLTF
once TRBD2 TRBJ2-3 TRBV11-2 16 TGTGCCAGCAGCTTAGGGGCGGGAGCTAGCACAGATACGCAGTATTTT CASSLGAGASTDTQYF
few - TRBJ1-2 TRBV28 14 TGTGCCAGCACCTCAGCGGGGGGGGCACGGGGCTACACCTTC CASTSAGGARGYTF
- - TRBJ2-1 TRBV6-5 15 TGTGCCAGCAGTTACTCCAGGGTCGGCTACAATGAGCAGTTCTTC CASSYSRVGYNEQFF
- TRBD2 TRBJ2-1 TRBV28 11 TGTGCCACTTCAAACGGGAGGGAGCAGTTCTTC CATSNGREQFF
- - TRBJ2-7 TRBV9 13 TGTGCCAGCAGCGTAGTGGCAGGCTACGAGCAGTACTTC CASSVVAGYEQYF
once - TRBJ1-1 TRBV29-1 11 TGCAGCGTCGTTTGGGCCACTGAAGCTTTCTTT CSVVWATEAFF
- TRBD2 TRBJ2-7 TRBV6-2/TRBV6-3 14 TGTGCCAGCAGTTCCCAGCGGGGGCCCTACGAGCAGTACTTC CASSSQRGPYEQYF
- TRBD1 TRBJ1-6 TRBV30 13 TGTGCCTGGTCATACAGGGGGCGGTCACCCCTCCACTTT CAWSYRGRSPLHF
- - TRBJ2-7 TRBV19 14 TGTGCCAGTAGTCGGCGGGACAGCGGCGTAGAGCAGTACTTC CASSRRDSGVEQYF
- TRBD1 TRBJ2-3 TRBV15 17 TGTGCCACCAGCAGAGGTTCTGACAGGGGTAGGACAGATACGCAGTATTTT CATSRGSDRGRTDTQYF
- - TRBJ1-2 TRBV4-3 15 TGCGCCAGCAGCCAAGGCAGGCGTTCTAACTATGGCTACACCTTC CASSQGRRSNYGYTF
- - TRBJ1-3 TRBV4-3 15 TGCGCCAGCAGCCAAGTTAAAGCCACTGGAAACACCATATATTTT CASSQVKATGNTIYF
few - TRBJ1-2 TRBV11-2 13 TGTGCCAGCAGCTTGGCAGGCCACTATGGCTACACCTTC CASSLAGHYGYTF
- TRBD1 TRBJ2-2 TRBV9 15 TGTGCCAGCAGCCTGGACAGGGGTTGGGCCGGGGAGCTGTTTTTT CASSLDRGWAGELFF
- - TRBJ1-2 TRBV6-5 14 TGTGCCAGCAGTTACTCGAGGGGGAACTATGGCTACACCTTC CASSYSRGNYGYTF
few - TRBJ1-2 TRBV25-1 12 TGTGCCAGCCGACGGGTAGACGGTGGCTACACCTTC CASRRVDGGYTF
- - TRBJ1-2 TRBV20-1 12 TGCAGTGCTAGTTTTTCTGACTATGGCTACACCTTC CSASFSDYGYTF
once TRBD1 TRBJ2-2 TRBV7-2 16 TGTGCCAGCAGCTTAGCGGGGACAGCGAACACCGGGGAGCTGTTTTTT CASSLAGTANTGELFF
- - TRBJ1-1 TRBV28 13 TGTGCCAGCGCGGCTAACCCGGGAACTGAAGCTTTCTTT CASAANPGTEAFF
- - TRBJ1-1 TRBV19 13 TGTGCCAGTAGGCTCCTTGGAGCAACTGAAGCTTTCTTT CASRLLGATEAFF
- TRBD1 TRBJ2-7 TRBV7-9 14 TGTGCCAGCAGCTTAAGGCAGGGGGACTACGAGCAGTACTTC CASSLRQGDYEQYF
- TRBD1 TRBJ1-1 TRBV11-2 14 TGTGCCAGCAGCCTCTCGACAGGGGACACTGAAGCTTTCTTT CASSLSTGDTEAFF
many - TRBJ1-2 TRBV6-1 13 TGTGCCAGCAGTGAAGCTAGACAGACGGGCTACACCTTC CASSEARQTGYTF
- - TRBJ1-2 TRBV6-6 13 TGTGCCAGCATGCGGGGTCTGGGAGGTGGCTACACCTTC CASMRGLGGGYTF
- TRBD1 TRBJ2-5 TRBV18 15 TGTGCCAGCTCACCAAAGACAGGGGGACAAGAGACCCAGTACTTC CASSPKTGGQETQYF
few - TRBJ1-1 TRBV20-1 14 TGCAGTGCTAGTTTGGCGGCCTTGAACACTGAAGCTTTCTTT CSASLAALNTEAFF
- - TRBJ2-3 TRBV7-9 14 TGTGCCAGCAGCGCGGACAGAAGCACAGATACGCAGTATTTT CASSADRSTDTQYF
- - TRBJ1-2 TRBV18 14 TGTGCCAGCTCACCACCGACAGTTAACTATGGCTACACCTTC CASSPPTVNYGYTF
- TRBD1 TRBJ1-5 TRBV6-6 15 TGTGCCAGCACTACCGGGGACAGCCCAAATCAGCCCCAGCATTTT CASTTGDSPNQPQHF
- - TRBJ1-2 TRBV15 13 TGTGCCACCAGCAGGGCGGAACACTATGGCTACACCTTC CATSRAEHYGYTF
- - TRBJ2-2 TRBV6-5 14 TGTGCCAGCAGAGCCAGGCCCATCACCGGGGAGCTGTTTTTT CASRARPITGELFF
- TRBD1 TRBJ2-1 TRBV7-2 14 TGTGCCAGCAGAAGGACAGGGACGTACAATGAGCAGTTCTTC CASRRTGTYNEQFF
once - TRBJ1-2 TRBV28 14 TGTGCCAGCAGTTTTGGACGTGAGGGCTATGGCTACACCTTC CASSFGREGYGYTF
- - TRBJ1-2 TRBV6-6 16 TGTGCCAGCAGTTACGGCGGCAGGGCACTAAACTATGGCTACACCTTC CASSYGGRALNYGYTF